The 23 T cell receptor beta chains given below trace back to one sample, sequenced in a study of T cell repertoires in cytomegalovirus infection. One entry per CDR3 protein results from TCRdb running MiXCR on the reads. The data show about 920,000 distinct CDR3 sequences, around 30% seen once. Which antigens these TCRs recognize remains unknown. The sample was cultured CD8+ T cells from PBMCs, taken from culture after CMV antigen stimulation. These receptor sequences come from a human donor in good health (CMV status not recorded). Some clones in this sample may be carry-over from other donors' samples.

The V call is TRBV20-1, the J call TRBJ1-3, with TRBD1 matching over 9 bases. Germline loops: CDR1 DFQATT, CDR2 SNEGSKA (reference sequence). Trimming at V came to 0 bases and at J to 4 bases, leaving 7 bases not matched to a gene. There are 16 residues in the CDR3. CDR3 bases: TGCAGTGCTAGAGATGGCGGGACAGGGTACGGAAACACCATATATTTT. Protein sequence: CSARDGGTGYGNTIYF.

This CDR3 is CASSYQPGTRVGASSYEQYF. The DNA of the CDR3 is TGTGCCAGCAGTTACCAACCCGGGACTAGAGTCGGTGCTAGCTCCTACGAGCAGTACTTC. The chain couples TRBV6-5 to TRBJ2-7; 8 bases fit TRBD2. Germline CDR1 MNHEY, CDR2 SVGAGI. The CDR3 covers 20 residues. V lost 2 bases and J lost 0; bases outside the gene matches: 18.

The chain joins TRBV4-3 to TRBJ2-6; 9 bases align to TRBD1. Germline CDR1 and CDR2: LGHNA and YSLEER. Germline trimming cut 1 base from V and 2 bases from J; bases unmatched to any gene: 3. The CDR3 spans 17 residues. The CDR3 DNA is TGCGCCAGCAGCCAAGCGGGGACAGGGCCTGGGGCCAACGTCCTGACTTTC. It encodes CASSQAGTGPGANVLTF.

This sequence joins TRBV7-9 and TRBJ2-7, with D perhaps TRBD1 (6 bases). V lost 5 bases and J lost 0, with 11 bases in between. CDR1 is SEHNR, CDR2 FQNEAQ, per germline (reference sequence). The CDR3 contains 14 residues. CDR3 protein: CASSPDSNSYEQYF. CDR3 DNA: TGTGCCAGCAGCCCGGACAGTAACTCCTACGAGCAGTACTTC.

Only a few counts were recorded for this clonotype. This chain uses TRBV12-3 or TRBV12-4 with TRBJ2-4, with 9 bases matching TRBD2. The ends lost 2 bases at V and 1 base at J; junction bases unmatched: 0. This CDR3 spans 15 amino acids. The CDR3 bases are TGTGCCAGCAGTTTAACTAGCGGGGCCAAAAACATTCAGTACTTC. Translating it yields CASSLTSGAKNIQYF.

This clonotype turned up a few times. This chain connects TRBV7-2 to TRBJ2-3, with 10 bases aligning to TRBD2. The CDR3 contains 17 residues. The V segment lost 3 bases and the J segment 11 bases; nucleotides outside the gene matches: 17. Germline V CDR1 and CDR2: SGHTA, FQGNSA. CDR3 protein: CASSLGKRGGPFALQYF. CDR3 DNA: TGTGCCAGCAGCTTGGGAAAGCGGGGGGGCCCGTTTGCCTTGCAGTATTTT.

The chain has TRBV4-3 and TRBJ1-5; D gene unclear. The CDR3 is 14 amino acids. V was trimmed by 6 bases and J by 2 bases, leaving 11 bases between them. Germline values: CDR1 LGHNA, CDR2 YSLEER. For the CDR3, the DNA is TGCGCCAGCAGTGTCGGGAAGGGCAATCAGCCCCAGCATTTT. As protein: CASSVGKGNQPQHF.

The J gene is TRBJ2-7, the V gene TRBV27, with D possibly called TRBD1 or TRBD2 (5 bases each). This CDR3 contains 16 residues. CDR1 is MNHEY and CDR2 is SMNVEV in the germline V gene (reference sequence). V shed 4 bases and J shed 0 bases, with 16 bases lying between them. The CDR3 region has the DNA TGTGCCAGCAGTTCTCCCATCCGGGACCGCTCCTACGAGCAGTACTTC. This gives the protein CASSSPIRDRSYEQYF.

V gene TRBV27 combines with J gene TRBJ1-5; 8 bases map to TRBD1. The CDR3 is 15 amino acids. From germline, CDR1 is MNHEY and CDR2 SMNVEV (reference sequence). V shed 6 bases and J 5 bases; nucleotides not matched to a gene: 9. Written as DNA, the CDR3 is TGTGCCAGCAGACTAGACAGGGGCAGGGATCAGCCCCAGCATTTT. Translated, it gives CASRLDRGRDQPQHF.

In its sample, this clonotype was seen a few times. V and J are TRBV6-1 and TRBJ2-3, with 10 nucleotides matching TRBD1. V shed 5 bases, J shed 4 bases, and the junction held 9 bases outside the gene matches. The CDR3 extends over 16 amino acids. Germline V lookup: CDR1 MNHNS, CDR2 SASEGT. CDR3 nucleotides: TGTGCCAGCAGTTTCCGGGACAGGGGTAGGGCAGATACGCAGTATTTT. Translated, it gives CASSFRDRGRADTQYF.

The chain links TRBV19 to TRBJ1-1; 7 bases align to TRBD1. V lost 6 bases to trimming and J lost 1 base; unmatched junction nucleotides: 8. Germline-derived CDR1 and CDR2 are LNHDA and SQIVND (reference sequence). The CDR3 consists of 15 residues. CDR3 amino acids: CASRDGTVWNTEAFF. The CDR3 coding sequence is TGTGCCAGTAGGGACGGGACAGTGTGGAACACTGAAGCTTTCTTT.

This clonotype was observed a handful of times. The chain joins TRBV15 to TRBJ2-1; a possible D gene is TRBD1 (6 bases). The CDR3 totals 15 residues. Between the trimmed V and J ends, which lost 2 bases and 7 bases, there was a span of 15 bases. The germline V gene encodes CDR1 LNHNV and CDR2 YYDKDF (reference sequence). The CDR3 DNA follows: TGTGCCACCAGCAGAACCCTAGGACAGAGGAATGAGCAGTTCTTC. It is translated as CATSRTLGQRNEQFF.

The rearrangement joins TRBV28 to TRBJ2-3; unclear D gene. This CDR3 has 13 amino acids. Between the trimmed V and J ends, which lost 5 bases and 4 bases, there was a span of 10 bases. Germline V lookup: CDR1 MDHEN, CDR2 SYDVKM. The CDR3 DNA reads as TGTGCCAGCAGTCCGTTAGTGTCAGATACGCAGTATTTT. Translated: CASSPLVSDTQYF.

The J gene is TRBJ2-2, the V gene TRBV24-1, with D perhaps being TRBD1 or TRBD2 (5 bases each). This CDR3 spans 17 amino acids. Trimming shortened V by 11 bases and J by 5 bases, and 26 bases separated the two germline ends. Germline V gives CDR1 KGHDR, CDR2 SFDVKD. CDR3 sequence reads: CAINLRDGYETTGELFF. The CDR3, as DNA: TGTGCCATCAACCTCCGGGACGGGTACGAAACGACCGGGGAGCTGTTTTTT.

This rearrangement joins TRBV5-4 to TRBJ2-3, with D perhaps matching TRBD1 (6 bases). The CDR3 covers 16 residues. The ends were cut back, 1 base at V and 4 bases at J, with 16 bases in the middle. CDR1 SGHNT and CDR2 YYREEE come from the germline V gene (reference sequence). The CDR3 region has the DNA TGTGCCAGCAGCTTGTCCATTGGGGGCGTAGCAGATACGCAGTATTTT. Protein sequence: CASSLSIGGVADTQYF.

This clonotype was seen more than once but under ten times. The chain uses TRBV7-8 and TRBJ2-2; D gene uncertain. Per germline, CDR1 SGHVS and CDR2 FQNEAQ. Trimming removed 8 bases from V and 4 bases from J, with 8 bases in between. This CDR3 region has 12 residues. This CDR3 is CASVRATGELFF. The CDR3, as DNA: TGTGCCAGCGTCCGCGCCACCGGGGAGCTGTTTTTT.

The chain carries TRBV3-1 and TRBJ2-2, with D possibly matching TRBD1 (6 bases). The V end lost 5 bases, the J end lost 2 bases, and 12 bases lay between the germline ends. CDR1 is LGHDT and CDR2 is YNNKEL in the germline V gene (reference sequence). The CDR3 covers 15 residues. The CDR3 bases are TGTGCCAGCAGCGCCCGGGACAAAAACACCGGGGAGCTGTTTTTT. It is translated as CASSARDKNTGELFF.

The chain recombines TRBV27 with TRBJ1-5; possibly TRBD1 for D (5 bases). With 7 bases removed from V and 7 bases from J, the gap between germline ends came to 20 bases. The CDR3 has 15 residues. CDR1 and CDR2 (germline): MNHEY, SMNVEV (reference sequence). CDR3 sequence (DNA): TGTGCCAGCAAACGCGGAGGGCAGGGAAACCAGCCCCAGCATTTT. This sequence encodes CASKRGGQGNQPQHF.

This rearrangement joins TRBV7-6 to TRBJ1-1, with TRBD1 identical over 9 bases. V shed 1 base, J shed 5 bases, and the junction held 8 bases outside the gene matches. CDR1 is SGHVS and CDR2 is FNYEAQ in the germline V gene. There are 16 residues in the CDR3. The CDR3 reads CASSLGLRQGGTEAFF. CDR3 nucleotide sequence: TGTGCCAGCAGCTTAGGGTTGCGACAGGGGGGTACTGAAGCTTTCTTT. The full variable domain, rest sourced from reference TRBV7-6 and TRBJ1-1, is GAGVSQSPRYKVTKRGQDVALRCDPISGHVSLYWYRQALGQGPEFLTYFNYEAQQDKSGLPNDRFSAERPEGSISTLTIQRTEQRDSAMYRCASSLGLRQGGTEAFFGQGTRLTVV.

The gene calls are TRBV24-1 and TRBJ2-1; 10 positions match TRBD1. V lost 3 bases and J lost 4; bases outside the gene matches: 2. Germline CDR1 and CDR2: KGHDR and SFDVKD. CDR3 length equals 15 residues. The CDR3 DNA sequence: TGTGCCACCAGTGATGTGGACAGGGGGTACAATGAGCAGTTCTTC. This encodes CATSDVDRGYNEQFF.

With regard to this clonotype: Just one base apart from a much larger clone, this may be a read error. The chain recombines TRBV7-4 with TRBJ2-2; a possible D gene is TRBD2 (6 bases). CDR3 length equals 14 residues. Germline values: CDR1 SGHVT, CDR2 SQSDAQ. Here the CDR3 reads CVSYLAPNTGELFF. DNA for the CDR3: TGTGTCAGCTATCTAGCGCCGAACACCGGGGAGCTGTTTTTT.

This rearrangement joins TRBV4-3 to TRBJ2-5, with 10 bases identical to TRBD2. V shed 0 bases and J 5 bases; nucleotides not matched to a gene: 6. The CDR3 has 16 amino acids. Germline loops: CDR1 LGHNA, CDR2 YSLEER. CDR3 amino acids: CASSQELAGARETQYF. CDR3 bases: TGCGCCAGCAGCCAAGAGCTAGCGGGGGCTCGGGAGACCCAGTACTTC.

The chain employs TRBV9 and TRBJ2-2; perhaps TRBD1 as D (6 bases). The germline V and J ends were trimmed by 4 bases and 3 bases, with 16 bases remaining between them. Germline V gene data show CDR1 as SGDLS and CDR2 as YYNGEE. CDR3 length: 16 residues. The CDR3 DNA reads TGTGCCAGCAGCAGTAGGCCAGGGGCGGACACCGGGGAGCTGTTTTTT. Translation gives CASSSRPGADTGELFF.